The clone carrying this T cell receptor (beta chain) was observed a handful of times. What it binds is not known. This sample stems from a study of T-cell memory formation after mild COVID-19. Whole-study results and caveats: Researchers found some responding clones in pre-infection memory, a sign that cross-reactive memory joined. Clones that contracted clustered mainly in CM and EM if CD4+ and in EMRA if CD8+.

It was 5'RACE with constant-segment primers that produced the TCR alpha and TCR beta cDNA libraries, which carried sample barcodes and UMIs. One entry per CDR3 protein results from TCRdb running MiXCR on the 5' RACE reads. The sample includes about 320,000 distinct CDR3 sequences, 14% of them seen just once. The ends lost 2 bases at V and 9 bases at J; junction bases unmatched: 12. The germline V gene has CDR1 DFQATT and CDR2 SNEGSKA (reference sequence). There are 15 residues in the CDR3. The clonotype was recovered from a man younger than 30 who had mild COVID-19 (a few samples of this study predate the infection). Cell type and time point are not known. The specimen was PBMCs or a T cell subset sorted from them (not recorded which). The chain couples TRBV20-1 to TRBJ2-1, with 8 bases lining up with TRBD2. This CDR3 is CSARSLGLGESEQFF. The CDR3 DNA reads TGCAGTGCTAGATCTCTGGGACTAGGGGAAAGTGAGCAGTTCTTC.